The 9 T cell receptor beta chains in this list originate from one sample, sequenced in a study of blood T cell repertoires in COVID-19. Sequencing was performed with immunoSEQ multiplex PCR; in TCRdb, only in-frame clones are kept and a portion is missing. The sample gives about 15,000 clones, roughly 80% of which show up once; about a tenth is in the top ten. Material: peripheral blood. Receptors were obtained from a human donor in a cohort sampled during active COVID-19.

This clone came up once. The chain carries TRBV4-3 and TRBJ1-5, with 7 positions matching TRBD1. This CDR3 comprises 14 residues. Germline V CDR1 and CDR2: LGHNA, YSLEER. Trimming took 4 bases from V and 2 from J; bases not matched to a gene: 2. The CDR3 loop reads CASSPDRRNQPQHF. The DNA of the CDR3 is TGCGCCAGCAGCCCGGACAGGCGCAATCAGCCCCAGCATTTT.

The rearrangement joins TRBV5-5 to TRBJ2-2; the match to TRBD1 covers 8 bases. V dropped 4 bases and J dropped 5; count of bases not matched to a gene: 16. The germline V gene has CDR1 SGHKS and CDR2 YYEKEE (reference sequence). The CDR3 is made up of 18 amino acids. As DNA, the CDR3 is TGTGCCAGCAGCCGGAGGGATCTCAGGACAGGGAGTACCGGGGAGCTGTTTTTT. Its translation is CASSRRDLRTGSTGELFF.

V usage is TRBV6-5 and J usage is TRBJ1-1; 7 nucleotides align to TRBD1. The CDR3 has 15 residues. Germline lookup yields CDR1 MNHEY and CDR2 SVGAGI. V shed 4 bases and J 10 bases; nucleotides not matched to a gene: 15. The CDR3 DNA follows: TGTGCCAGCAGTTCCTCCCCCGGGGACAGAGTGGGAGCTTTCTTT. This gives the protein CASSSSPGDRVGAFF.

The chain combines TRBV4-2 with TRBJ2-2; 8 bases map to TRBD2. CDR3 length: 20 residues. V shed 0 bases, J shed 4 bases, and the junction held 16 bases outside the gene matches. CDR1 and CDR2 (germline): LGHNA, YNFKEQ. The CDR3 DNA sequence: TGTGCCAGCAGCCAAGAACATTCGGGTGCGGGACTAGTTTCCACCGGGGAGCTGTTTTTT. Translating it yields CASSQEHSGAGLVSTGELFF.

The chain employs TRBV28 and TRBJ1-2, with D possibly being TRBD1 (6 bases). This CDR3 is 15 amino acids long. V lost 5 bases and J 6 bases, leaving 19 bases between the germline ends. The germline V gene encodes CDR1 MDHEN and CDR2 SYDVKM. In nucleotides, the CDR3 is TGTGCCAGCAGTCTGGTGTCTCTTCGGACAGATGGCTACACCTTC. Encoded protein: CASSLVSLRTDGYTF.

The rearrangement links TRBV5-1 to TRBJ1-2; 9 bases line up with TRBD1. Germline V gene data show CDR1 as SGHRS and CDR2 as YFSETQ. V was pared by 4 bases and J by 6 bases, with 7 bases of the junction left unmatched. The CDR3 sequence is 14 residues long. Written as DNA, the CDR3 is TGCGCCAGCAGCCGGGACAGGGATTTTCATGGCTACACCTTC. Protein: CASSRDRDFHGYTF.

This clone is categorized as medium-sized. CDR3 residues: CASSDGGTDYNEQFF. The CDR3 DNA reads as TGTGCCAGCAGCGACGGGGGGACTGACTACAATGAGCAGTTCTTC. The chain is built from TRBV6-2 or TRBV6-3 and TRBJ2-1; TRBD2 matches 7 bases. Germline CDR1 reads MNHEY; CDR2 reads SVGEGT. This CDR3 is built from 15 residues. V lost 6 bases, J lost 3 bases, and 8 bases stayed unmatched.

This clone showed up just a few times. Additional DNA sequences in this sample encode the identical CDR3. The rearrangement uses TRBV18 and TRBJ2-7, with D hard to call. Per germline, CDR1 KGHSH and CDR2 LQKENI. Trimming removed 2 bases from V and 3 bases from J, with 5 bases in between. The CDR3 extends over 12 amino acids. Here the CDR3 reads CASSPNNYEQYF. DNA of the CDR3: TGTGCCAGCTCACCAAACAACTACGAGCAGTACTTC.

The CDR3 DNA reads TGTGCCAGCAGCGTCCGGGACAAGAATGAAAAACTGTTTTTT. Protein product: CASSVRDKNEKLFF. The chain couples TRBV5-8 to TRBJ1-4; tentatively, D is TRBD1 (6 bases). This CDR3 region has 14 residues. V lost 4 bases and J 5 bases, leaving 12 bases between the germline ends. CDR1 is SGHTS and CDR2 is YDEGEE in the germline V gene.